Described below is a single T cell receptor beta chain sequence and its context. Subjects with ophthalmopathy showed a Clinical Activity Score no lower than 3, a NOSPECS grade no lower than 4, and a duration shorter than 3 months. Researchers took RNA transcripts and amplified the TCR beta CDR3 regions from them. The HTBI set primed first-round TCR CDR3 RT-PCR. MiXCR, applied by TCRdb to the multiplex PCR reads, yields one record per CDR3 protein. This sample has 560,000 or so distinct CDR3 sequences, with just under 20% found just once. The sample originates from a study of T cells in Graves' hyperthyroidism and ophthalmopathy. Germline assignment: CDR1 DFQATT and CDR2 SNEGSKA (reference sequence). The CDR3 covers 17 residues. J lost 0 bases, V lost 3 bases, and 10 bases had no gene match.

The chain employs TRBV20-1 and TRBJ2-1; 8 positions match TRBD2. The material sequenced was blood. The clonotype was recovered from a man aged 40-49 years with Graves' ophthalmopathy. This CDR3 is CSASRGLVGSSYNEQFF. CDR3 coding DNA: TGCAGTGCTAGTCGGGGACTAGTAGGAAGCTCCTACAATGAGCAGTTCTTC.